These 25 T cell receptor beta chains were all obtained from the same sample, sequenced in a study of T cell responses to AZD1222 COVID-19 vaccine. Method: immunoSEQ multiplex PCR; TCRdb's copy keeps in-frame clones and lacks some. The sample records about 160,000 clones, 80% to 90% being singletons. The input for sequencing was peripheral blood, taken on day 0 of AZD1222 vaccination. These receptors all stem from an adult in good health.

This chain's CDR3 is CASSQDLASTNTGELFF. CDR3 bases: TGTGCCAGCAGCCAAGACCTTGCCTCGACGAACACCGGGGAGCTGTTTTTT. This chain connects TRBV3-1 (or the pseudogene TRBV3-2) to TRBJ2-2; D is uncertain. This CDR3 spans 17 amino acids. The V gene's germline CDR1 is LGHDT and CDR2 YNNKEL (reference sequence). V lost 0 bases and J lost 0, with 11 bases in between.

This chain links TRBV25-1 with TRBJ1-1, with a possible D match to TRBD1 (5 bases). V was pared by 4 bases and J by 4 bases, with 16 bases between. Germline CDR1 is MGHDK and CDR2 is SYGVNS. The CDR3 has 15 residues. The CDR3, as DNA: TGTGCCAGCAGTGTCGCTACAGGCTCGGGCACTGAAGCTTTCTTT. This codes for CASSVATGSGTEAFF.

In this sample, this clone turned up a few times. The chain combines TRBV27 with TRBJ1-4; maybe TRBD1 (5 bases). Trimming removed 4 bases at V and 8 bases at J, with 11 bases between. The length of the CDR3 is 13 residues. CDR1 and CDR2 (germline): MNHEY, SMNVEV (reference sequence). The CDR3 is CASSSREGEKLFF. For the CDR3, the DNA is TGTGCCAGCAGTTCCAGGGAGGGGGAAAAACTGTTTTTT.

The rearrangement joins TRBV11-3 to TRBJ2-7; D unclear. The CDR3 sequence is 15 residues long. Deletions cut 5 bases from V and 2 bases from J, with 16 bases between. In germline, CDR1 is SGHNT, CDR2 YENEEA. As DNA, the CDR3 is TGTGCCAGCAGCACCCCCGGTCAGGCCCCCTACGAGCAGTACGTC. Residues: CASSTPGQAPYEQYV.

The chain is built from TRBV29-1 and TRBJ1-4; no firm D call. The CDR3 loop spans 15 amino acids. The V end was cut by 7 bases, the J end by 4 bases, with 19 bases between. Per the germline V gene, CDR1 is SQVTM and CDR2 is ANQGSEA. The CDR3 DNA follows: TGCAGCGCTGGAGGTGGTACCGAAATTAATGAAAAACTGTTTTTT. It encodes CSAGGGTEINEKLFF.

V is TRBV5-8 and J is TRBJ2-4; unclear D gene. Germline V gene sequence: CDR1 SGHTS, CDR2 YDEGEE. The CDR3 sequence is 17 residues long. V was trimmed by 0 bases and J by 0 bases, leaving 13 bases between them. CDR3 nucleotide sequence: TGTGCCAGCAGCTTGGCCGGAAACCTGGGAGCCAAAAACATTCAGTACTTC. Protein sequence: CASSLAGNLGAKNIQYF. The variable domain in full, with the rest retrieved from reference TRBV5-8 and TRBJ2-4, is EAGVTQSPTHLIKTRGQQATLRCSPISGHTSVYWYQQALGLGLQFLLWYDEGEERNRGNFPPRFSGRQFPNYSSELNVNALELEDSALYLCASSLAGNLGAKNIQYFGAGTRLSVL.

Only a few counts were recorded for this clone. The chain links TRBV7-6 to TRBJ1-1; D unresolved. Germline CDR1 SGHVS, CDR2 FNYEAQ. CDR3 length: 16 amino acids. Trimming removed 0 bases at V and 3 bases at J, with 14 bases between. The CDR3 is CASSLARSWGYTEAFF. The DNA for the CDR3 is TGTGCCAGCAGCTTAGCTCGTAGCTGGGGTTACACTGAAGCTTTCTTT.

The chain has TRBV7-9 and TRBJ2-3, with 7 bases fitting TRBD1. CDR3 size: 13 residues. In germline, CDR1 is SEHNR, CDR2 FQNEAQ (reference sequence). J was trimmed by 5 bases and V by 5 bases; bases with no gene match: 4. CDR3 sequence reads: CASSATGRDTQYF. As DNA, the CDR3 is TGTGCCAGCAGCGCGACAGGGCGAGATACGCAGTATTTT.

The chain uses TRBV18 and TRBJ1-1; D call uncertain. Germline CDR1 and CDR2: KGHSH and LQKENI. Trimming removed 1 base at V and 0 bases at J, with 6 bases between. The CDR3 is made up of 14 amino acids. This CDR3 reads CASSPQVMNTEAFF. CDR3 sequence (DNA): TGTGCCAGCTCACCACAAGTCATGAACACTGAAGCTTTCTTT. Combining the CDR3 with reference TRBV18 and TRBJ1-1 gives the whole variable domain NAGVMQNPRHLVRRRGQEARLRCSPMKGHSHVYWYRQLPEEGLKFMVYLQKENIIDESGMPKERFSAEFPKEGPSILRIQQVVRGDSAAYFCASSPQVMNTEAFFGQGTRLTVV.

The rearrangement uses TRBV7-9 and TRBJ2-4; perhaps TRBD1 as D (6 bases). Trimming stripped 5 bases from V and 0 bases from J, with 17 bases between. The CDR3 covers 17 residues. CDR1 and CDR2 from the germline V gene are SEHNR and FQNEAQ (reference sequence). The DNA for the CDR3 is TGTGCCAGCAGCCCCACCGACAGGCTACTAGCCAAAAACATTCAGTACTTC. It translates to CASSPTDRLLAKNIQYF.

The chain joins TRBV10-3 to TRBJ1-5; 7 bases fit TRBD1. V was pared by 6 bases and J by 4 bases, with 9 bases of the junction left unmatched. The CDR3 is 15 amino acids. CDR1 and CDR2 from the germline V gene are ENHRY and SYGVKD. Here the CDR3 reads CAISPQGPSNQPQHF. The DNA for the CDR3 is TGTGCCATCAGCCCACAGGGGCCCTCGAATCAGCCCCAGCATTTT.

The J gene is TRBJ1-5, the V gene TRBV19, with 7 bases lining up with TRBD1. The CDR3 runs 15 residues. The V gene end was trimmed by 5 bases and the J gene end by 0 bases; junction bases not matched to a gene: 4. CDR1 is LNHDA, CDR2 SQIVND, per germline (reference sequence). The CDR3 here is CASSSGQVSNQPQHF. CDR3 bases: TGTGCCAGTAGTTCCGGACAGGTTAGCAATCAGCCCCAGCATTTT. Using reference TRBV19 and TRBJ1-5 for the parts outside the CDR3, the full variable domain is DGGITQSPKYLFRKEGQNVTLSCEQNLNHDAMYWYRQDPGQGLRLIYYSQIVNDFQKGDIAEGYSVSREKKESFPLTVTSAQKNPTAFYLCASSSGQVSNQPQHFGDGTRLSIL.

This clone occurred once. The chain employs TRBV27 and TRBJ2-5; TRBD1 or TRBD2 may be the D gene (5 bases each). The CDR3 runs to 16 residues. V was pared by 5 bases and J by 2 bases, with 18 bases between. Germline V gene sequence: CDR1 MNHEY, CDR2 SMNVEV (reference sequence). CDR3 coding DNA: TGTGCCAGCAGTCCTGGGGACGCGGATCGGCAAGAGACCCAGTACTTC. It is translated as CASSPGDADRQETQYF.

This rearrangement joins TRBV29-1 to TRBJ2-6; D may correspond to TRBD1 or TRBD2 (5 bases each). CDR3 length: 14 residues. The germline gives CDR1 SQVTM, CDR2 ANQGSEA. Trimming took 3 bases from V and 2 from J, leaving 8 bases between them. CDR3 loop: CSVDGGAGANVLTF. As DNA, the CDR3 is TGCAGCGTTGATGGGGGAGCTGGGGCCAACGTCCTGACTTTC.

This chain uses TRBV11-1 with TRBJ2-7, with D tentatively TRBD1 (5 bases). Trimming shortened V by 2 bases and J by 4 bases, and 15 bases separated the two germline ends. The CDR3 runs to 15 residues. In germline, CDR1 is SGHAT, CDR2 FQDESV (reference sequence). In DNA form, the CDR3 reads TGTGCCAGCAGCTTAAATGGGCAGGGTATTTACGAGCAGTACTTC. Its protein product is CASSLNGQGIYEQYF.

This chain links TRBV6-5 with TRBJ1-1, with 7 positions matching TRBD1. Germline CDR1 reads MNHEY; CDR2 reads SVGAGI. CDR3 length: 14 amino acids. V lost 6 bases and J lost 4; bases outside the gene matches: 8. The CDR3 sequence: CASRNPTGITEAFF. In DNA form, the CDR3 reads TGTGCCAGCAGGAACCCGACAGGGATCACTGAAGCTTTCTTT.

The CDR3 is CASSLDRAEQYV. The CDR3 bases are TGTGCCAGCAGCCTCGATAGAGCCGAGCAGTACGTC. V and J are TRBV5-6 and TRBJ2-7; no definite D call. This CDR3 has 12 amino acids. V was shortened by 4 bases and J by 6 bases, with 11 bases between the two germline ends. In germline, CDR1 is SGHDT, CDR2 YYEEEE.

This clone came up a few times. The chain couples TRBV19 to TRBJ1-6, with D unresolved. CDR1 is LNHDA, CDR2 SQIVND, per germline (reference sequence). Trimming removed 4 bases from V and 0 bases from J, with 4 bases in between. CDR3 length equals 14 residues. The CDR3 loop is CASSTGSYNSPLHF. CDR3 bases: TGTGCCAGTAGTACTGGCTCCTATAATTCACCCCTCCACTTT.

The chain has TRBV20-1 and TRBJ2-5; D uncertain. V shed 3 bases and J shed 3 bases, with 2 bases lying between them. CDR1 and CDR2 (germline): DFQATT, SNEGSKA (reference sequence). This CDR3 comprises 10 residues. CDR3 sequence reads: CSARKETQYF. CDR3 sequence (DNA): TGCAGTGCTAGGAAAGAGACCCAGTACTTC.

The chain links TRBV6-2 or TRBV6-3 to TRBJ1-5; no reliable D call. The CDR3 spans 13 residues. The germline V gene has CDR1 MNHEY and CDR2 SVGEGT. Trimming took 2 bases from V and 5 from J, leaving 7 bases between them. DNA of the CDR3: TGTGCCAGCAGTTACGCCATGTATCAGCCCCAGCATTTT. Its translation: CASSYAMYQPQHF.

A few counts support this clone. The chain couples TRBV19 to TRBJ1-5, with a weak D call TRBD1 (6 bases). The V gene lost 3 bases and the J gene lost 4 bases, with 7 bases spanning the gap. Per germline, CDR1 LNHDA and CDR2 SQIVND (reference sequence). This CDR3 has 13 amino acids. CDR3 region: CASSIGTNQPQHF. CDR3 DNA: TGTGCCAGTAGTATTGGGACAAATCAGCCCCAGCATTTT.

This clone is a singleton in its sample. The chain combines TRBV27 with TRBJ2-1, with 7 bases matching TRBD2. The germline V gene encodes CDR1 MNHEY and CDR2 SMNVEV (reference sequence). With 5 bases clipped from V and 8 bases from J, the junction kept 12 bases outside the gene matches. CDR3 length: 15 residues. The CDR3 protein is CASSPEPGLVDEQFF. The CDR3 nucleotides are TGTGCCAGCAGTCCAGAACCTGGACTAGTCGATGAGCAGTTCTTC.

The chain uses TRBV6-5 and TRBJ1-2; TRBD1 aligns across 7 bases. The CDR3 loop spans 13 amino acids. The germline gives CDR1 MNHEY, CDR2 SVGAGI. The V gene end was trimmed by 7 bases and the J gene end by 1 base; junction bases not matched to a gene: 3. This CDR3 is CASTTGLNYGYTF. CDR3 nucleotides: TGTGCCAGCACGACAGGGCTTAACTATGGCTACACCTTC.

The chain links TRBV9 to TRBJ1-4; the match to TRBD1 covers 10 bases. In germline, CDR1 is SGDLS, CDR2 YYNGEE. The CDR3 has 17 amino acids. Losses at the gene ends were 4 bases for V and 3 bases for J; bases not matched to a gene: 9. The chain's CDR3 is CASSSSGTGDPNEKLFF. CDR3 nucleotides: TGTGCCAGCAGCTCGTCCGGGACAGGGGATCCTAATGAAAAACTGTTTTTT.

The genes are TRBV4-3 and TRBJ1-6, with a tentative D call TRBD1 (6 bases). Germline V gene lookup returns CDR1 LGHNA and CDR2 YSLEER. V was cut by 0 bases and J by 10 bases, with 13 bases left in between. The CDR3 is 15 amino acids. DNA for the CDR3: TGCGCCAGCAGCCAAGATCCAGGGGCCGACTCACCCCTCCACTTT. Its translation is CASSQDPGADSPLHF.